The clone carrying this T cell receptor (beta chain) was observed at least ten times. The data were taken from a study of molecular identifiers for immune sequencing clone quantification. With 3 bases removed from V and 8 bases from J, the gap between germline ends came to 13 bases. The CDR3 runs 14 residues. Germline V CDR1 and CDR2: LNHNV, YYDKDF (reference sequence). TCRdb reanalysed the PCR reads using MiXCR and keeps one entry per CDR3 protein. The sample has around 470,000 distinct CDR3 sequences, about a fifth seen once. The chain is built from TRBV15 and TRBJ1-4, with unresolved D. Sequenced input: naive CD8+ T cells from blood, with Jurkat cell RNA spiked in. Subset in this sample: FACS-sorted CD8+CD4-CCR7+CD45RA+ naive T cells. This receptor was identified in a human donor in good health. Some libraries in this study had Jurkat cell RNA spiked in. CDR3 in amino acids: CATSSRADGEKLFF. The CDR3 DNA is TGTGCCACCAGCAGTCGCGCGGACGGCGAAAAACTGTTTTTT.